The entry that follows covers one TCR beta chain sequence. Its antigen remains unknown. Trimming pared 4 bases from V and 5 bases from J, leaving 15 bases between. Germline CDR1 SGHDT, CDR2 YYEEEE. This CDR3 region has 14 residues. These data originate in a study of cytomegalovirus exposure and HLA in healthy donors. This PCR relied on a set of 60 Vbeta primers and 13 Jbeta primers. The repertoire was sequenced with immunoSEQ multiplex PCR; TCRdb's copy has only in-frame clones and lacks some. This sample has some 150,000 clones, with under 85% found just once. The study, taken as a whole, reports: The authors listed over 150 TCR beta chains as cytomegalovirus-associated.

The source is a man younger than 35 in good health and CMV-seronegative. This chain joins TRBV5-6 and TRBJ2-5; possible D gene TRBD2, 6 bases. Sequencing input: PBMCs. The CDR3 nucleotides read TGTGCCAGCAGCGCGGGAAGGTCCGGGGAGACCCAGTACTTC. Translation: CASSAGRSGETQYF.